The 6 T cell receptor beta chains in this list originate from one sample, sequenced in a study of radiotherapy plus CTLA-4 blockade in lung cancer. Repertoires were generated with immunoSEQ multiplex PCR, while TCRdb's copy carries only in-frame clones and drops some. The table has more than 95,000 clones, 60% to 75% seen once. The sample in question was peripheral blood, obtained from a patient treated with radiotherapy plus ipilimumab. The receptors here all came from a human donor with non-small cell lung cancer who had a partial response to radiotherapy plus ipilimumab. Some clones in this sample may be carry-over from other donors' samples.

This clone was seen once. The chain couples TRBV19 to TRBJ2-7; the match to TRBD1 covers 8 bases. J gave up 3 bases and V 5 bases, and 3 bases lay outside the gene matches. The CDR3 extends over 13 amino acids. Per the germline V gene, CDR1 is LNHDA and CDR2 is SQIVND (reference sequence). This chain's CDR3 is CASSDRGIYEQYF. The CDR3 nucleotides read TGTGCCAGTAGTGACAGGGGAATCTACGAGCAGTACTTC.

This clone was seen more than once but under ten times. The V and J genes are TRBV28 and TRBJ2-1; TRBD2 matches at 8 bases. The CDR3 has 15 residues. J gave up 5 bases and V 5 bases, and 8 bases lay outside the gene matches. The germline CDR1 and CDR2 sequences are MDHEN and SYDVKM. CDR3 loop: CASSRAGGPNNEQFF. CDR3 nucleotides: TGTGCCAGCAGTCGCGCGGGGGGACCTAACAATGAGCAGTTCTTC.

The chain combines TRBV14 with TRBJ2-5; D is unresolved. Germline V gives CDR1 SGHDN, CDR2 FVKESK. This CDR3 is built from 17 residues. V dropped 0 bases and J dropped 3 bases, with 17 bases sitting between them. CDR3 residues: CASSQDHLYGREETQYF. The CDR3 coding sequence is TGTGCCAGCAGCCAAGATCACTTATATGGTCGCGAAGAGACCCAGTACTTC.

The V and J genes are TRBV5-8 and TRBJ2-1, with D possibly TRBD2 on 5 matching bases. Germline assignment: CDR1 SGHTS and CDR2 YDEGEE. V was cut by 0 bases and J by 5 bases, with 18 bases left in between. The CDR3 consists of 17 residues. CDR3 in amino acids: CASSLAARLADNNEQFF. The DNA for the CDR3 is TGTGCCAGCAGCTTGGCGGCACGGCTAGCCGACAACAATGAGCAGTTCTTC. The full variable domain, with the rest looked up from reference TRBV5-8 and TRBJ2-1, is EAGVTQSPTHLIKTRGQQATLRCSPISGHTSVYWYQQALGLGLQFLLWYDEGEERNRGNFPPRFSGRQFPNYSSELNVNALELEDSALYLCASSLAARLADNNEQFFGPGTRLTVL.

This clone was observed a handful of times. The chain carries TRBV7-9 and TRBJ1-6, with D possibly matching TRBD1 (6 bases). The CDR3 is 16 residues long. Germline CDR1 reads SEHNR; CDR2 reads FQNEAQ (reference sequence). The V end was cut by 4 bases, the J end by 9 bases, with 19 bases between. CDR3 amino acids: CASSYTYGGAASPLHF. For the CDR3, the DNA is TGTGCCAGCAGCTACACTTATGGGGGGGCAGCTTCACCCCTCCACTTT.

The gene calls are TRBV25-1 and TRBJ2-1, with a weak D call TRBD1 (6 bases). The germline CDR1 and CDR2 sequences are MGHDK and SYGVNS. Between the trimmed V and J ends, which lost 6 bases and 1 base, there was a span of 13 bases. This CDR3 has 15 amino acids. The CDR3 DNA reads TGTGCCAGCAGCCTGGGGGCATGGTCCTACAATGAGCAGTTCTTC. This translates into CASSLGAWSYNEQFF. Drawing the rest from reference TRBV25-1 and TRBJ2-1, the complete variable domain is EADIYQTPRYLVIGTGKKITLECSQTMGHDKMYWYQQDPGMELHLIHYSYGVNSTEKGDLSSESTVSRIRTEHFPLTLESARPSHTSQYLCASSLGAWSYNEQFFGPGTRLTVL.